A single sample gave rise to the 3 T cell receptor beta chains below, sequenced in a study of shared clonotypes between healthy human individuals. Libraries were prepared by immunoSEQ multiplex PCR; TCRdb keeps only in-frame clonotypes and omits some of them. In the table there are about 2 million clones, 90% to 95% of which are singletons. The sample comprised naive CD4+ T cells sorted from blood. Documented subset: CD45RA+ positively selected. These TCRs come from a man aged 18 to 29 in good health.

The chain couples TRBV10-1 to TRBJ2-7; D is perhaps TRBD2 (6 bases). V was trimmed by 7 bases and J by 7 bases, leaving 26 bases between them. Germline V gene sequence: CDR1 WNHNN, CDR2 SYGVQD (reference sequence). The CDR3 totals 16 residues. The CDR3 sequence is CASTPRPREDTCEQYF. In DNA form, the CDR3 reads TGCGCCAGCACCCCTCGGCCCAGGGAGGACACTTGTGAGCAGTACTTC.

The chain has TRBV10-3 and TRBJ1-2; TRBD1 aligns across 9 bases. The CDR3 covers 16 residues. Unmatched junction bases numbered 13, after V lost 3 bases and J lost 8 bases. Germline loops: CDR1 ENHRY, CDR2 SYGVKD. As DNA, the CDR3 is TGTGCCATCAGTGATTACGGACAGGGGACGTCGGGGGGCTACACCTTC. Its protein is CAISDYGQGTSGGYTF.

As concerns this clone: A much larger clone lies one base from this, so it may be a read error. In the same sample, other DNA sequences code for this CDR3. The chain's CDR3 is CASSAGQYNSPLHF. For the CDR3, the DNA is TGTGCCAGCAGTGCGGGACAGTATAATTCACCCCTCCACTTT. The chain joins TRBV27 to TRBJ1-6, with 7 bases matching TRBD1. This CDR3 contains 14 residues. With 5 bases clipped from V and 4 bases from J, the junction kept 2 bases outside the gene matches. Germline V lookup: CDR1 MNHEY, CDR2 SMNVEV (reference sequence).